This entry lists 26 T cell receptor beta chains sequenced from one sample in a study of blood T cell repertoires in COVID-19. The method was immunoSEQ multiplex PCR; TCRdb's version includes in-frame clones alone and lacks a portion of them. Of approximately 120,000 clones listed, around 76% are singletons. The material sequenced was peripheral blood. These receptors originate from a human donor in a cohort sampled during active COVID-19.

The chain links TRBV21-1 to TRBJ1-6. TRBV21-1 is shown as a pseudogene. This CDR3 is 16 amino acids long. CDR3 DNA: TGTGCCAGCAGCAACCTCAGGGACTATTATAATTCACCCCTCCACTTT. This codes for CASSNLRDYYNSPLHF.

This chain's CDR3 is CAISETSGVEQYF. CDR3 nucleotide sequence: TGTGCCATCAGTGAGACTAGCGGGGTGGAGCAGTACTTC. This chain joins TRBV10-3 and TRBJ2-7; 10 nucleotides match TRBD2. Germline CDR1 is ENHRY and CDR2 is SYGVKD. V shed 2 bases, J shed 7 bases, and the junction held 2 bases outside the gene matches. The CDR3 length is 13 residues.

The rearrangement uses TRBV30 and TRBJ2-3, with 9 bases that match TRBD2. Germline V CDR1 and CDR2: GTSNPN, SVGIG (reference sequence). The ends lost 2 bases at V and 7 bases at J; junction bases unmatched: 10. The CDR3 length is 15 residues. The CDR3 spells CAWSNGGGVVNTQYF. CDR3 sequence (DNA): TGTGCCTGGAGTAACGGCGGGGGGGTGGTTAATACGCAGTATTTT.

The chain links TRBV27 to TRBJ1-1; D not certain. This CDR3 comprises 15 residues. Trimming took off 6 bases at V and 1 base at J, with 15 bases between the two ends. In germline, CDR1 is MNHEY, CDR2 SMNVEV (reference sequence). The CDR3 protein is CASRAGVGRNTEAFF. CDR3 sequence (DNA): TGTGCCAGCAGGGCAGGTGTGGGGAGGAACACTGAAGCTTTCTTT.

The V and J genes are TRBV7-9 and TRBJ2-7; 12 bases are shared with TRBD2. V was pared by 3 bases and J by 3 bases, with 3 bases of the junction left unmatched. Looked up from germline, CDR1 is SEHNR and CDR2 is FQNEAQ (reference sequence). The length of the CDR3 is 15 residues. This CDR3 reads CASSFATSGSYEQYF. The CDR3 nucleotides are TGTGCCAGCAGCTTTGCGACTAGCGGGAGCTACGAGCAGTACTTC.

This chain joins TRBV28 and TRBJ2-1; TRBD1 matches at 11 bases. The CDR3 contains 15 residues. Germline CDR1 and CDR2: MDHEN and SYDVKM. The junction had 8 bases not matched to a gene; V was cut back by 6 bases and J by 7 bases. In DNA, the CDR3 is TGTGCCAGCAGCTCCACCGGGACAGGGGGGAATGAGCAGTTCTTC. It yields the protein CASSSTGTGGNEQFF.

This clone was seen once. The V gene is TRBV9, the J gene TRBJ2-5; D is uncertain. Germline V gene lookup returns CDR1 SGDLS and CDR2 YYNGEE. V dropped 0 bases and J dropped 4 bases, with 7 bases sitting between them. CDR3 size: 13 residues. CDR3 amino acids: CASSVDRGETQYF. The CDR3 DNA follows: TGTGCCAGCAGCGTAGATCGAGGAGAGACCCAGTACTTC.

This sequence joins TRBV2 and TRBJ1-1; TRBD1 might be the D (5 bases). The CDR3 contains 11 residues. Germline V CDR1 and CDR2: SNHLY, FYNNEI. Trimming took 4 bases from V and 7 from J, leaving 7 bases between them. The CDR3 is CASSGGLEAFF. In nucleotides, the CDR3 is TGTGCCAGCAGTGGGGGCCTTGAAGCTTTCTTT.

This chain links TRBV6-6 with TRBJ1-3; D remains ambiguous. The length of the CDR3 is 15 residues. The ends were cut back, 2 bases at V and 0 bases at J, with 8 bases in the middle. CDR1 and CDR2 (germline): MNHNY, SVGAGI (reference sequence). The CDR3 DNA reads TGTGCCAGCAGTTACCAGTCATCCTCTGGAAACACCATATATTTT. As protein: CASSYQSSSGNTIYF.

The V and J genes are TRBV5-4 and TRBJ2-1, with a possible D match to TRBD2 (5 bases). V lost 7 bases, J lost 0 bases, and 14 bases lay in between. Germline CDR1 SGHNT, CDR2 YYREEE (reference sequence). The CDR3 consists of 15 residues. CDR3 protein: CASEVKGGSYNEQFF. CDR3 DNA sequence: TGTGCCAGCGAAGTGAAAGGAGGCTCCTACAATGAGCAGTTCTTC.

This chain joins TRBV28 and TRBJ2-1; 9 nucleotides align to TRBD2. CDR1 is MDHEN and CDR2 is SYDVKM in the germline V gene. V shed 10 bases, J shed 1 base, and the junction held 8 bases outside the gene matches. The CDR3 has 15 amino acids. The DNA for the CDR3 is TGTGCCATCGCCGCGGGGGGGCCGTCCTACAATGAGCAGTTCTTC. Its translation: CAIAAGGPSYNEQFF. The entire variable domain, with the rest obtained from reference TRBV28 and TRBJ2-1, is as follows: DVKVTQSSRYLVKRTGEKVFLECVQDMDHENMFWYRQDPGLGLRLIYFSYDVKMKEKGDIPEGYSVSREKKERFSLILESASTNQTSMYLCAIAAGGPSYNEQFFGPGTRLTVL.

The chain couples TRBV18 to TRBJ2-7, with D possibly matching TRBD1 (6 bases). Germline CDR1 is KGHSH and CDR2 is LQKENI. V lost 3 bases and J 3 bases, leaving 9 bases between the germline ends. The CDR3 has 13 residues. The CDR3 DNA reads TGTGCCAGCTCACCGGCAGGGGACTACGAGCAGTACTTC. Encoded protein: CASSPAGDYEQYF.

This clone was observed a single time. The chain joins TRBV7-8 to TRBJ1-2; 8 positions match TRBD1. From germline, CDR1 is SGHVS and CDR2 FQNEAQ. This CDR3 is built from 16 residues. The J segment lost 5 bases and the V segment lost 4 bases, leaving 12 bases of the junction unmatched. The CDR3 region is CASSSTKTGARYGYTF. The CDR3 DNA sequence: TGTGCCAGCAGCTCGACAAAGACAGGGGCACGGTATGGCTACACCTTC.

Only a few counts were recorded for this clone. The CDR3 reads CASSPRPGGGSGNEQFF. Here the CDR3 DNA reads TGTGCCAGCAGCCCCCGCCCTGGGGGGGGTAGTGGAAATGAGCAGTTCTTC. V usage is TRBV7-8 and J usage is TRBJ2-1; TRBD2 aligns across 7 bases. Germline lookup yields CDR1 SGHVS and CDR2 FQNEAQ. J lost 7 bases, V lost 5 bases, and 17 bases had no gene match. The CDR3 length is 17 residues.

This clone was counted once. The J gene is TRBJ1-6, the V gene TRBV7-9; perhaps TRBD1 as D (5 bases). Trimming stripped 8 bases from V and 3 bases from J, with 11 bases between. The CDR3 extends over 14 amino acids. Germline V gene sequence: CDR1 SEHNR, CDR2 FQNEAQ (reference sequence). CDR3 nucleotides: TGTGCCAGCCGGAGGGGAGACTATAATTCACCCCTCCACTTT. It translates to CASRRGDYNSPLHF.

The chain joins TRBV27 to TRBJ2-1; 12 bases map to TRBD2. This CDR3 comprises 19 residues. Germline assignment: CDR1 MNHEY and CDR2 SMNVEV (reference sequence). With V trimmed by 6 bases and J by 1 base, 13 bases remained unmatched. This chain's CDR3 is CASSLSTSGGRGSYNEQFF. The CDR3, as DNA: TGTGCCAGCAGCCTTTCGACTAGCGGGGGCCGTGGATCCTACAATGAGCAGTTCTTC.

This clone was detected a few times. The V and J genes are TRBV10-1 and TRBJ2-1, with a possible D match to TRBD2 (7 bases). The CDR3 contains 14 residues. V was pared by 0 bases and J by 7 bases, with 10 bases between. Germline V lookup: CDR1 WNHNN, CDR2 SYGVQD (reference sequence). CDR3 DNA sequence: TGCGCCAGCAGTGAGTCGGGGGGGCCGAATGAGCAGTTCTTC. The encoded protein is CASSESGGPNEQFF.

Note on this clone: This clone may be a read error of a much larger clone one base away. The chain has TRBV6-2 or TRBV6-3 and TRBJ2-2; perhaps TRBD2 as D (5 bases). V lost 2 bases to trimming and J lost 4 bases, with 8 bases between them. CDR1 and CDR2 from the germline V gene are MNHEY and SVGEGT. CDR3 size: 14 residues. DNA of the CDR3: TGTGCCAGCAGTTACAGGGCGGGCACCGGGGAGCTGTTTTTT. This gives the protein CASSYRAGTGELFF.

The V call is TRBV18, the J call TRBJ1-2; D is perhaps TRBD1 (5 bases). V was cut by 3 bases and J by 1 base, with 15 bases left in between. The CDR3 consists of 16 residues. CDR1 KGHSH and CDR2 LQKENI come from the germline V gene. For the CDR3, the DNA is TGTGCCAGCTCACCCTCAGGGAGGACTTTTAACTATGGCTACACCTTC. It codes for CASSPSGRTFNYGYTF.

The chain carries TRBV2 and TRBJ2-7; possible D gene TRBD1, 5 bases. V lost 7 bases and J lost 3, with 13 bases in between. This CDR3 region has 13 residues. Germline CDR1 and CDR2: SNHLY and FYNNEI. The CDR3 nucleotides read TGTGCCAGCACTCAGGCGGACATCTACGAGCAGTACTTC. Protein sequence: CASTQADIYEQYF.

This clone was seen a few times. The chain joins TRBV6-4 to TRBJ1-1, with D maybe TRBD1 (6 bases). The V gene's germline CDR1 is MRHNA and CDR2 SNTAGT. V lost 4 bases and J 1 base, leaving 10 bases between the germline ends. This CDR3 is built from 14 residues. CDR3 in DNA: TGTGCCAGCAGTGCCACGGGACAGAACACTGAAGCTTTCTTT. Translating it yields CASSATGQNTEAFF.

This clone turned up a few times. The chain links TRBV27 to TRBJ1-1; D ambiguous. The CDR3 covers 14 residues. Trimming stripped 4 bases from V and 1 base from J, with 10 bases between. The germline V gene encodes CDR1 MNHEY and CDR2 SMNVEV (reference sequence). CDR3 bases: TGTGCCAGCAGTTATCAGGTTTCGAACACTGAAGCTTTCTTT. Residues: CASSYQVSNTEAFF.

V gene TRBV6-6 combines with J gene TRBJ1-2; the D is unclear. Germline-derived CDR1 and CDR2 are MNHNY and SVGAGI (reference sequence). The CDR3 length is 14 residues. The V gene lost 10 bases and the J gene lost 3 bases, with 18 bases spanning the gap. The CDR3 sequence: CAINRSGQDYGYTF. CDR3 in DNA: TGTGCCATAAACCGGAGCGGGCAAGACTATGGCTACACCTTC.

The chain uses TRBV28 and TRBJ2-1; D is unclear. The V end was cut by 3 bases, the J end by 0 bases, with 3 bases between. This CDR3 contains 13 residues. Per the germline V gene, CDR1 is MDHEN and CDR2 is SYDVKM. The CDR3 DNA reads as TGTGCCAGCAGTTTCAGCTCCTACAATGAGCAGTTCTTC. This codes for CASSFSSYNEQFF. The entire variable domain, with the rest obtained from reference TRBV28 and TRBJ2-1, is as follows: DVKVTQSSRYLVKRTGEKVFLECVQDMDHENMFWYRQDPGLGLRLIYFSYDVKMKEKGDIPEGYSVSREKKERFSLILESASTNQTSMYLCASSFSSYNEQFFGPGTRLTVL.

The chain couples TRBV6-1 to TRBJ1-1; D call uncertain. Germline V gives CDR1 MNHNS, CDR2 SASEGT. The CDR3 is 15 amino acids. V was trimmed by 1 base and J by 1 base, leaving 10 bases between them. The CDR3 loop reads CASSEVRVGNTEAFF. The CDR3 DNA sequence: TGTGCCAGCAGTGAAGTGAGGGTGGGGAACACTGAAGCTTTCTTT.

The chain joins TRBV5-6 to TRBJ2-7; 8 bases align to TRBD1. CDR1 is SGHDT and CDR2 is YYEEEE in the germline V gene. With V trimmed by 4 bases and J by 4 bases, 10 bases remained unmatched. CDR3 length: 15 amino acids. The CDR3 DNA sequence: TGTGCCAGCAGCGTTCGGACAGGGTTTCGTTACGAGCAGTACTTC. This sequence encodes CASSVRTGFRYEQYF.